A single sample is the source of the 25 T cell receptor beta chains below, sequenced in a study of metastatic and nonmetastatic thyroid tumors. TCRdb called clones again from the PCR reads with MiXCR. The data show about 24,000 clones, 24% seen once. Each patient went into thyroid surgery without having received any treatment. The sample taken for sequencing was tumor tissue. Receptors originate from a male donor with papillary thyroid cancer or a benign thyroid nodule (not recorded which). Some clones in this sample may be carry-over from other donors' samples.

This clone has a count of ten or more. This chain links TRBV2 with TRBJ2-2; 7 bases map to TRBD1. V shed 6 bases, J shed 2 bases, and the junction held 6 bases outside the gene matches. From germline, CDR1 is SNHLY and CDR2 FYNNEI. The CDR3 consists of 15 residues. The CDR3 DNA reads TGTGCCAGCAGGGTAGGGACAGCAAACACCGGGGAGCTGTTTTTT. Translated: CASRVGTANTGELFF.

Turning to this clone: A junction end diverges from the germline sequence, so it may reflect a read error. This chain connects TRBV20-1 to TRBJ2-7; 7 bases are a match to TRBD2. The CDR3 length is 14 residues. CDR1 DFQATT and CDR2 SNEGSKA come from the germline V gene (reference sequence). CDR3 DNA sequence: TGCAGTGCTCGAGATCCGACTAGCTACTACGAGCAGTACTTC. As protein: CSARDPTSYYEQYF.

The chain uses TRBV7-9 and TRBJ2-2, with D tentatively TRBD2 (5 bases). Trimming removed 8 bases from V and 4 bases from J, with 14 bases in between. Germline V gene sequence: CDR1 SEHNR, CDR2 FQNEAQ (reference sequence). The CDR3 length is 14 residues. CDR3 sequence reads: CASRRDMITGELFF. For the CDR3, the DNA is TGTGCCAGCCGCCGGGATATGATCACCGGGGAGCTGTTTTTT. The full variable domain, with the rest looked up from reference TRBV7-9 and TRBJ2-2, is DTGVSQNPRHKITKRGQNVTFRCDPISEHNRLYWYRQTLGQGPEFLTYFQNEAQLEKSRLLSDRFSAERPKGSFSTLEIQRTEQGDSAMYLCASRRDMITGELFFGEGSRLTVL.

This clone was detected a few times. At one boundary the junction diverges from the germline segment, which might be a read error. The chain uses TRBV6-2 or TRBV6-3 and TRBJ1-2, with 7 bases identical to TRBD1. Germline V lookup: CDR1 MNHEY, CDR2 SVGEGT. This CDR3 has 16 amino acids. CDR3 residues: CASSYSSRGAPYVYTF. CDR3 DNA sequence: TGTGCCAGCAGTTACTCTTCCAGGGGGGCCCCCTATGTCTACACCTTC.

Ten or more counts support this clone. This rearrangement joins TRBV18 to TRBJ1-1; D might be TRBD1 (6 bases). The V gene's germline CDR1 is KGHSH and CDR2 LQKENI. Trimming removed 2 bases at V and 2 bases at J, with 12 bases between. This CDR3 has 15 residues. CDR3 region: CASSPIQGRNTEAFF. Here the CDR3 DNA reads TGTGCCAGCTCACCAATTCAGGGGCGAAACACTGAAGCTTTCTTT.

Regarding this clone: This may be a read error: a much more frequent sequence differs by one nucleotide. The CDR3 reads CASILGQQETQYF. The CDR3 DNA follows: TGTGCCAGCATCTTGGGCCAACAAGAGACCCAGTACTTC. The chain recombines TRBV7-8 with TRBJ2-5, with unresolved D. The CDR3 extends over 13 amino acids. V lost 7 bases, J lost 2 bases, and 11 bases lay in between. Germline-derived CDR1 and CDR2 are SGHVS and FQNEAQ.

CDR3: CASSLNRAPYEQYF. DNA for the CDR3: TGCGCCAGCAGCCTGAACAGGGCGCCCTACGAGCAGTACTTC. The chain couples TRBV5-1 to TRBJ2-7, with D perhaps TRBD1 (6 bases). The CDR3 has 14 amino acids. Germline V gene data show CDR1 as SGHRS and CDR2 as YFSETQ. Deletions cut 4 bases from V and 2 bases from J, with 13 bases between.

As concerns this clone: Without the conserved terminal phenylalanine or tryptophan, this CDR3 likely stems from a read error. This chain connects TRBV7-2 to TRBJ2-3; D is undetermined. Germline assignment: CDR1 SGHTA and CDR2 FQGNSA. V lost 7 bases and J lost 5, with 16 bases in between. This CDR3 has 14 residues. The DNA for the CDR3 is TGTGCCAGCATCCCTATGGGTAGTGGAGATACGCAGTATTCT. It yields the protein CASIPMGSGDTQYS.

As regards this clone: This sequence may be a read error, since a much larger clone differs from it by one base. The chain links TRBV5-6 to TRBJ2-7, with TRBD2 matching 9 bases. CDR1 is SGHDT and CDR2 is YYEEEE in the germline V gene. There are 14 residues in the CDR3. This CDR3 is CASSVPSGVYDQYF. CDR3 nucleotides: TGTGCCAGCAGCGTGCCTAGCGGGGTCTACGATCAGTACTTC.

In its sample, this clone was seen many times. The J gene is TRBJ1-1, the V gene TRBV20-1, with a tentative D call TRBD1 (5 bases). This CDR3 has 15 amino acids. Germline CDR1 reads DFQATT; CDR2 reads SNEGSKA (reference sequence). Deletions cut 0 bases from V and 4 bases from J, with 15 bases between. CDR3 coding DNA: TGCAGTGCTAGAGACGGGGCAGGGTTAAGCACTGAAGCTTTCTTT. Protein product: CSARDGAGLSTEAFF.

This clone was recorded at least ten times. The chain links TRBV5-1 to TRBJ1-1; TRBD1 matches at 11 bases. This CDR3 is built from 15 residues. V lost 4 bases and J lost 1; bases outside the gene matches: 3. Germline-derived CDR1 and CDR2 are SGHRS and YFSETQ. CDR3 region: CASSLGTGGNTEAFF. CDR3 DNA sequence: TGCGCCAGCAGCCTGGGGACAGGGGGGAACACTGAAGCTTTCTTT.

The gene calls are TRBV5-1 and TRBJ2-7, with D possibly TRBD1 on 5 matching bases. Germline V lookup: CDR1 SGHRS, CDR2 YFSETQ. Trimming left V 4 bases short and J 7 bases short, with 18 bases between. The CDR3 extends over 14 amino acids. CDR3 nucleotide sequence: TGCGCCAGCAGCCCAGGGTACCGCTTTGGAGAGCAGTACTTC. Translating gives CASSPGYRFGEQYF.

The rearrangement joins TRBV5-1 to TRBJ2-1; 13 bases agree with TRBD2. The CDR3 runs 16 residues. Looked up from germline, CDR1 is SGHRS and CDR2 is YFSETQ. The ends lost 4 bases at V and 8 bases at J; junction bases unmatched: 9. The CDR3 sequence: CASSPRTSGSPYEQFF. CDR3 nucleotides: TGCGCCAGCAGCCCGAGGACTAGCGGGAGTCCCTATGAGCAGTTCTTC. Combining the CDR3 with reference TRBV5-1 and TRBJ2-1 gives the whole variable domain KAGVTQTPRYLIKTRGQQVTLSCSPISGHRSVSWYQQTPGQGLQFLFEYFSETQRNKGNFPGRFSGRQFSNSRSEMNVSTLELGDSALYLCASSPRTSGSPYEQFFGPGTRLTVL.

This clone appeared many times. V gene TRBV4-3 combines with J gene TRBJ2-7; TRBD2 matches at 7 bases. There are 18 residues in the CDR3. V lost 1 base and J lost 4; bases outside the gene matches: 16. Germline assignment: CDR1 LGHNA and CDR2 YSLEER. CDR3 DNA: TGCGCCAGCAGCCAAGCAGCCCTGGTGGGCGGGAGTATATACGAGCAGTACTTC. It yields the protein CASSQAALVGGSIYEQYF.

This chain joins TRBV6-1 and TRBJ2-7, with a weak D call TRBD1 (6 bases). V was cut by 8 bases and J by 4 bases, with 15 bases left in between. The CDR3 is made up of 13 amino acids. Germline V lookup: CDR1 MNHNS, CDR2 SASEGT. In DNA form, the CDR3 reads TGTGCCAGCCGCACAGGGTCGACATACGAGCAGTACTTC. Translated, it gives CASRTGSTYEQYF.

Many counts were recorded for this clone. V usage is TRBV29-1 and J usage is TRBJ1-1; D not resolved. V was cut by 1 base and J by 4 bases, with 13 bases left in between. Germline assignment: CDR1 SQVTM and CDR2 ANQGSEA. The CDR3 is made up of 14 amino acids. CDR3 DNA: TGCAGCGTTGAAGTAACCGGTTTCGGCACTGAAGCTTTCTTT. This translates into CSVEVTGFGTEAFF.

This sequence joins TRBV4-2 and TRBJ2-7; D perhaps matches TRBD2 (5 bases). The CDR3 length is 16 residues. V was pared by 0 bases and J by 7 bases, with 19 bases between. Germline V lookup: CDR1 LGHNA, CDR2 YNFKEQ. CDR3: CASSQEARLQIWEQYF. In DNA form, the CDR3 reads TGTGCCAGCAGCCAAGAAGCCCGACTACAGATCTGGGAGCAGTACTTC.

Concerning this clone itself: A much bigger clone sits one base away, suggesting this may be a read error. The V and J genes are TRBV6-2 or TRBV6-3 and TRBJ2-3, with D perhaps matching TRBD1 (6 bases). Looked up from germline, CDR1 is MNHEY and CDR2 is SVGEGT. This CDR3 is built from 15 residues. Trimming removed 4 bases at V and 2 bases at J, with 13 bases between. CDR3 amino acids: CASSSGTWSTDTQYF. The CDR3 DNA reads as TGTGCCAGCAGTTCCGGGACATGGTCCACAGATACGCAGTATTTT.

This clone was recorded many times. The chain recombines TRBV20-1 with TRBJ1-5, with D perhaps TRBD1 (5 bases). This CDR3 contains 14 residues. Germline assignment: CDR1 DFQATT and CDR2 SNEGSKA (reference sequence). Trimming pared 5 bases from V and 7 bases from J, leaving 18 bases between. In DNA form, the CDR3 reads TGCAGTGCTCCCGACGGGGGGGGAGGGCAGCCCCAGCATTTT. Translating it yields CSAPDGGGGQPQHF.

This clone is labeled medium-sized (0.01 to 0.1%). CDR3 nucleotides: TGTGCCAGCATTCCGACAGGAAATAATGAAAAACTGTTTTTT. As protein: CASIPTGNNEKLFF. The rearrangement links TRBV2 to TRBJ1-4, with a possible D match to TRBD1 (6 bases). V was pared by 7 bases and J by 4 bases, with 13 bases between. CDR3 length equals 14 residues. Germline values: CDR1 SNHLY, CDR2 FYNNEI.

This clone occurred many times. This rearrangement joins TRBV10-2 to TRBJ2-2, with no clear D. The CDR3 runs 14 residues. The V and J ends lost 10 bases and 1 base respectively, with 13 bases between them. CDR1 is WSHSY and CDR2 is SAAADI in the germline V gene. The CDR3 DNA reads TGCGCCACCATCTCGGAACAGAACACCGGGGAGCTGTTTTTT. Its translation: CATISEQNTGELFF.

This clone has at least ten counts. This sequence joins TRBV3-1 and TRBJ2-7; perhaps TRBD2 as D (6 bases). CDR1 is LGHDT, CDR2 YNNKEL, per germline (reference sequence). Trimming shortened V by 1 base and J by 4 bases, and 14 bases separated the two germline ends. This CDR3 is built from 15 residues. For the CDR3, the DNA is TGTGCCAGCAGCCAAGGGACGGAGGGCATATACGAGCAGTACTTC. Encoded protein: CASSQGTEGIYEQYF.

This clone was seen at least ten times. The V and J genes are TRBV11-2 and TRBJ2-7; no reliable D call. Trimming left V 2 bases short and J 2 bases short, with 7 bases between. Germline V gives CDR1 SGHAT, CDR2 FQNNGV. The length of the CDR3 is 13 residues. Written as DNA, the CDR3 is TGTGCCAGCAGCTTACGACGCACCTACGAGCAGTACTTC. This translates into CASSLRRTYEQYF.

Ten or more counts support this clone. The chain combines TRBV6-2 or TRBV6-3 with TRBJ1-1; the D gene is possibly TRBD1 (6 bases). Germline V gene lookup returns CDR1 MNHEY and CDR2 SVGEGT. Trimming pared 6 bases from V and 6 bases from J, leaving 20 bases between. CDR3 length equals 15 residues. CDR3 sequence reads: CASRDYRDFSAEAFF. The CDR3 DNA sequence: TGTGCCAGCAGGGATTACAGGGACTTCTCCGCTGAAGCTTTCTTT.

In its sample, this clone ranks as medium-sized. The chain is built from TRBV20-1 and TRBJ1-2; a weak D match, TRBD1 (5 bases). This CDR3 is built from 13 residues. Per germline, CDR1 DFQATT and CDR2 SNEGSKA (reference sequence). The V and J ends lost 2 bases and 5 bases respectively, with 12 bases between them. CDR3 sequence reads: CSARRDPTYGYTF. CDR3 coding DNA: TGCAGTGCTAGAAGGGACCCGACTTATGGCTACACCTTC.